The clone carrying this T cell receptor beta chain was detected many times. The sample originates from a study of glioma-infiltrating T cells. The CDR3 totals 13 residues. The V gene's germline CDR1 is MNHNS and CDR2 SASEGT. The V gene lost 4 bases and the J gene lost 3 bases, with 8 bases spanning the gap. TCR alpha and beta CDR3 regions were amplified from RNA using iRepertoire nested multiplex PCR. Input was roughly 100-450 ng of tissue mRNA or PBMC total RNA. TCRdb fed the multiplex PCR reads into MiXCR, producing one record per CDR3 protein. The table lists around 190,000 distinct CDR3 sequences, roughly 45% of them singletons.

The receptor's source is a human donor with low-grade glioma or glioblastoma, undergoing nonglioma brain surgery, or in good health (not recorded which). J is TRBJ2-3 and V is TRBV6-1, with unresolved D. The sample was glioma tissue, nonneoplastic brain tissue, or PBMCs (not recorded which). In DNA, the CDR3 is TGTGCCAGCAGTGCGTCAGCGACAGATACGCAGTATTTT. Translation gives CASSASATDTQYF.